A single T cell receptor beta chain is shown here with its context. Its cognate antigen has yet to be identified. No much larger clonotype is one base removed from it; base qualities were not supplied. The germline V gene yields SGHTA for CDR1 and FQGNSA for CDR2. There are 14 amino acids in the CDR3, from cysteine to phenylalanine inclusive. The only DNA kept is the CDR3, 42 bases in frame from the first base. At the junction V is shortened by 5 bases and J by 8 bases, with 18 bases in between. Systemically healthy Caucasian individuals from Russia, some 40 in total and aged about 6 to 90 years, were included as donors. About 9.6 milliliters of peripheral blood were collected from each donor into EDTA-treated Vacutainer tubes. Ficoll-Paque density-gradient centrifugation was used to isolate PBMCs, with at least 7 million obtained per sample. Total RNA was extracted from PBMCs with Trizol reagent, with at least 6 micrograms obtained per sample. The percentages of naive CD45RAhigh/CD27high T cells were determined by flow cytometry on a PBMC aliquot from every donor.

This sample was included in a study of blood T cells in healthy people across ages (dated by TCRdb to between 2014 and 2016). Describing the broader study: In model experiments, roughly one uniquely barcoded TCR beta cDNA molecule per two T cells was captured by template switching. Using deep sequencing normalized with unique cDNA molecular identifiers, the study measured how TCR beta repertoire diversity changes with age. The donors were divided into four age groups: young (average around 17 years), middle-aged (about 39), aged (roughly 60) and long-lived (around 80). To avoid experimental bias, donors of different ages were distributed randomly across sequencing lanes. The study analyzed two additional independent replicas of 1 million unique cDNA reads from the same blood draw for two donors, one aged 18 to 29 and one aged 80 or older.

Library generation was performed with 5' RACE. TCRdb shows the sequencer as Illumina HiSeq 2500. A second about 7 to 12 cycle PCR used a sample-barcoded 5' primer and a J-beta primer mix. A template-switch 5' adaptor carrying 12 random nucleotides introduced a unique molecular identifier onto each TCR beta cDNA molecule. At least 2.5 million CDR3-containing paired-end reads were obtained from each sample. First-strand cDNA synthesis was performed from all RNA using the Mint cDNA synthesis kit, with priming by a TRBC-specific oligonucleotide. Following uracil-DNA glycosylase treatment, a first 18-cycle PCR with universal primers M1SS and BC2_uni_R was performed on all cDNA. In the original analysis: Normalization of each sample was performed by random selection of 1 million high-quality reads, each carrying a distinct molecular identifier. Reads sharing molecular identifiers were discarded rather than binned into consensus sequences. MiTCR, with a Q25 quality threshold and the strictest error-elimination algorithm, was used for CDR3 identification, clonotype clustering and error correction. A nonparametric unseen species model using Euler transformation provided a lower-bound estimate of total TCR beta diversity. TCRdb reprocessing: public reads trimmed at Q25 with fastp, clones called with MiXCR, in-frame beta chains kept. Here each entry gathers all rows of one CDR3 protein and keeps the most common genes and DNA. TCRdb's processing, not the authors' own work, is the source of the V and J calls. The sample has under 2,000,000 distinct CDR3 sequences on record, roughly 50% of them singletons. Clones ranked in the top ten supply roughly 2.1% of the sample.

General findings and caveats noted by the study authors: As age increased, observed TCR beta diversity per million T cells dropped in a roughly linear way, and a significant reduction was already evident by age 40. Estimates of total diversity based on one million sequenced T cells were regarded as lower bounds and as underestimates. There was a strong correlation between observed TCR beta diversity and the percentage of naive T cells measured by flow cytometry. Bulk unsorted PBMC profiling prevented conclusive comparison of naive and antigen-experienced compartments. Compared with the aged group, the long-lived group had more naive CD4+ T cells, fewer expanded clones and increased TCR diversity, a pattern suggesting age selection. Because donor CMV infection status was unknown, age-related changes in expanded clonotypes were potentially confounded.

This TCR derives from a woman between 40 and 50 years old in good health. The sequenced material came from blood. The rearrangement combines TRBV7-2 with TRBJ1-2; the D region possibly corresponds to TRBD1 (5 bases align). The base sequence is TGTGCCAGCAGCCCAAAGGGAGGGGCTCAGGGCTACACCTTC. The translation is CASSPKGGAQGYTF.